A single sample is the source of the 25 T cell receptor beta chains below, sequenced in a study of cytomegalovirus exposure and HLA in healthy donors. Method: immunoSEQ multiplex PCR; TCRdb's copy keeps in-frame clones and lacks some. This table holds 190,000 or so clones, roughly 80% found once. Sequencing was carried out using PBMCs. The source is a woman aged 18-30 years in good health and CMV-seropositive.

The chain employs TRBV13 and TRBJ2-2, with 12 bases that match TRBD2. The CDR3 is 17 amino acids. CDR1 and CDR2 (germline): PRHDT, FYEKMQ (reference sequence). Trimming removed 3 bases from V and 0 bases from J; junction bases left unmatched: 2. The CDR3 loop is CASSLGLAGSNTGELFF. In DNA, the CDR3 is TGTGCCAGCAGCTTGGGACTAGCGGGTTCGAACACCGGGGAGCTGTTTTTT.

The rearrangement uses TRBV7-6 and TRBJ1-5, with no clear D. The CDR3 loop spans 15 amino acids. CDR1 and CDR2 (germline): SGHVS, FNYEAQ. V gave up 1 base and J gave up 3 bases, with 10 bases separating them. As DNA, the CDR3 is TGTGCCAGCAGCTTAGGAACCGCAGACAATCAGCCCCAGCATTTT. Its translation: CASSLGTADNQPQHF.

The table lists this clone with a few counts. The chain carries TRBV9 and TRBJ2-3; no definite D call. Germline-derived CDR1 and CDR2 are SGDLS and YYNGEE. CDR3 length equals 12 residues. V lost 4 bases and J lost 3, with 6 bases in between. This CDR3 reads CASSTQTDTQYF. DNA of the CDR3: TGTGCCAGCAGCACACAAACAGATACGCAGTATTTT.

V gene TRBV21-1 combines with J gene TRBJ2-7; TRBD2 reflects the table's D call only, with no check against the DNA. TRBV21-1 is annotated as a pseudogene. The CDR3 contains 16 residues. This chain's CDR3 is CASSKALFAESYEQYF. The CDR3 DNA reads as TGTGCCAGCAGCAAAGCGCTTTTTGCGGAATCCTACGAGCAGTACTTC.

The rearrangement joins TRBV2 to TRBJ1-2; no clear D. Trimming left V 5 bases short and J 0 bases short, with 10 bases between. CDR1 is SNHLY, CDR2 FYNNEI, per germline. The CDR3 is made up of 14 amino acids. CDR3 protein: CASSFEETNYGYTF. In DNA, the CDR3 is TGTGCCAGCAGTTTTGAGGAAACTAACTATGGCTACACCTTC.

The chain links TRBV5-1 to TRBJ2-7; 11 bases map to TRBD1. V was pared by 4 bases and J by 3 bases, with 12 bases of the junction left unmatched. Germline V gene sequence: CDR1 SGHRS, CDR2 YFSETQ. The CDR3 totals 17 residues. The chain's CDR3 is CASSPLKGGTGGYEQYF. The CDR3 DNA reads TGCGCCAGCAGCCCTCTAAAAGGGGGGACAGGGGGCTACGAGCAGTACTTC. Drawing the rest from reference TRBV5-1 and TRBJ2-7, the complete variable domain is KAGVTQTPRYLIKTRGQQVTLSCSPISGHRSVSWYQQTPGQGLQFLFEYFSETQRNKGNFPGRFSGRQFSNSRSEMNVSTLELGDSALYLCASSPLKGGTGGYEQYFGPGTRLTVT.

The gene calls are TRBV9 and TRBJ1-2; maybe TRBD1 (6 bases). Germline V gives CDR1 SGDLS, CDR2 YYNGEE. This CDR3 is built from 12 residues. Trimming removed 3 bases from V and 7 bases from J, with 10 bases in between. Here the CDR3 DNA reads TGTGCCAGCAGCGCCACAGGGTTTGGCTACACCTTC. Amino acid sequence: CASSATGFGYTF.

This sequence joins TRBV9 and TRBJ2-1, with 8 bases matching TRBD1. Losses at the gene ends were 4 bases for V and 4 bases for J; bases not matched to a gene: 7. CDR1 and CDR2 (germline): SGDLS, YYNGEE. The CDR3 is 15 residues long. The CDR3 here is CASSSGTGVYNEQFF. CDR3 bases: TGTGCCAGCAGCTCTGGGACAGGAGTATACAATGAGCAGTTCTTC.

Points on this clone: This sample also contains other DNA sequences that code for the same CDR3. This chain links TRBV9 with TRBJ2-1; no clear D gene. Trimming took 0 bases from V and 6 from J, leaving 7 bases between them. Germline V CDR1 and CDR2: SGDLS, YYNGEE. This CDR3 is built from 13 residues. The CDR3 here is CASSVAPSNEQFF. CDR3 sequence (DNA): TGTGCCAGCAGCGTAGCCCCCAGCAATGAGCAGTTCTTC.

The chain carries TRBV4-3 and TRBJ2-1; D possibly corresponds to TRBD1 (6 bases). Germline values: CDR1 LGHNA, CDR2 YSLEER. Deletions cut 0 bases from V and 2 bases from J, with 11 bases between. CDR3 length: 16 residues. Written as DNA, the CDR3 is TGCGCCAGCAGCCAAGATCCCAGGGGACCCTACAATGAGCAGTTCTTC. The encoded protein is CASSQDPRGPYNEQFF.

The gene calls are TRBV7-8 and TRBJ2-1, with TRBD2 matching 10 bases. Trimming took 4 bases from V and 8 from J; bases not matched to a gene: 8. Germline assignment: CDR1 SGHVS and CDR2 FQNEAQ. This CDR3 comprises 15 residues. The CDR3 bases are TGTGCCAGCAGCTCACGGACTAGCGGTAGCGATGAGCAGTTCTTC. Its protein is CASSSRTSGSDEQFF.

This chain connects TRBV20-1 to TRBJ1-5, with no clear D. Germline-derived CDR1 and CDR2 are DFQATT and SNEGSKA (reference sequence). Deletions cut 3 bases from V and 6 bases from J, with 3 bases between. The CDR3 totals 10 residues. CDR3 region: CSASLQPQHF. CDR3 coding DNA: TGCAGTGCTAGTCTTCAGCCCCAGCATTTT.

This chain joins TRBV19 and TRBJ1-1; a weak D match, TRBD1 (6 bases). Trimming removed 4 bases from V and 1 base from J, with 7 bases in between. The CDR3 loop spans 13 amino acids. Germline V CDR1 and CDR2: LNHDA, SQIVND (reference sequence). The CDR3, as DNA: TGTGCCAGTAGTACAGGGGCGAACACTGAAGCTTTCTTT. This sequence encodes CASSTGANTEAFF.

V usage is TRBV6-1 and J usage is TRBJ2-3, with D maybe TRBD2 (6 bases). V shed 6 bases and J shed 5 bases, with 6 bases lying between them. Germline-derived CDR1 and CDR2 are MNHNS and SASEGT. There are 11 residues in the CDR3. The CDR3 loop reads CASRGGDTQYF. The CDR3 nucleotides are TGTGCCAGCAGGGGGGGAGATACGCAGTATTTT.

CDR3 sequence reads: CASSYSGKKLFF. In DNA, the CDR3 is TGTGCCAGCAGTTACTCGGGCAAAAAACTGTTTTTT. V and J are TRBV6-5 and TRBJ1-4; no definite D call. The V end was cut by 0 bases, the J end by 9 bases, with 5 bases between. The CDR3 spans 12 residues. In germline, CDR1 is MNHEY, CDR2 SVGAGI.

In its sample, this clone was seen a few times. The V gene is TRBV5-1, the J gene TRBJ1-3; no clear D gene. This CDR3 comprises 15 residues. V lost 1 base and J lost 3, with 11 bases in between. Germline V gene sequence: CDR1 SGHRS, CDR2 YFSETQ. The DNA for the CDR3 is TGCGCCAGCAGCTTGTCGGCAACGGGTGGAAACACCATATATTTT. Its translation is CASSLSATGGNTIYF. Looking up the rest from reference TRBV5-1 and TRBJ1-3 gives the full variable domain: KAGVTQTPRYLIKTRGQQVTLSCSPISGHRSVSWYQQTPGQGLQFLFEYFSETQRNKGNFPGRFSGRQFSNSRSEMNVSTLELGDSALYLCASSLSATGGNTIYFGEGSWLTVV.

This sequence joins TRBV7-7 and TRBJ1-1; D gene uncertain. The V gene lost 5 bases and the J gene lost 4 bases, with 11 bases spanning the gap. Germline V gives CDR1 SSHAT, CDR2 FNYEAQ (reference sequence). The CDR3 length is 13 residues. The DNA of the CDR3 is TGTGCCAGCAGCGTCTACCCGGGCACTGAAGCTTTCTTT. As protein: CASSVYPGTEAFF.

The chain couples TRBV2 to TRBJ2-2; 13 bases map to TRBD2. Trimming cost V 9 bases and J 7 bases; bases outside gene matches: 5. Germline V lookup: CDR1 SNHLY, CDR2 FYNNEI. This CDR3 spans 14 amino acids. CDR3 bases: TGTGCCAGGGGGACTAGCGGGGACGTCGGGGAGCTGTTTTTT. As protein: CARGTSGDVGELFF.

The chain links TRBV5-1 to TRBJ2-3, with TRBD1 matching over 9 bases. Per germline, CDR1 SGHRS and CDR2 YFSETQ. The CDR3 has 16 amino acids. The junction had 6 bases not matched to a gene; V was cut back by 1 base and J by 3 bases. In DNA, the CDR3 is TGCGCCAGCAGCTTGATCCCCGGGACAGGGACAGATACGCAGTATTTT. Residues: CASSLIPGTGTDTQYF. The full variable domain, in which reference TRBV5-1 and TRBJ2-3 provide the parts outside the CDR3, is KAGVTQTPRYLIKTRGQQVTLSCSPISGHRSVSWYQQTPGQGLQFLFEYFSETQRNKGNFPGRFSGRQFSNSRSEMNVSTLELGDSALYLCASSLIPGTGTDTQYFGPGTRLTVL.

The J gene is TRBJ1-1, the V gene TRBV6-6, with D perhaps matching TRBD1 (6 bases). V was cut by 8 bases and J by 3 bases, with 22 bases left in between. Germline V CDR1 and CDR2: MNHNY, SVGAGI (reference sequence). This CDR3 spans 16 amino acids. DNA of the CDR3: TGTGCCAGCCAGCTAAGTAGTCGGGGGGCGGACACTGAAGCTTTCTTT. Translating it yields CASQLSSRGADTEAFF.

The V and J genes are TRBV4-2 and TRBJ1-5; TRBD1 might be the D (5 bases). The germline CDR1 and CDR2 sequences are LGHNA and YNFKEQ. CDR3 size: 16 residues. Trimming took off 0 bases at V and 4 bases at J, with 13 bases between the two ends. CDR3 in DNA: TGTGCCAGCAGCCAAGAGTTAGGGGAGGTAAATCAGCCCCAGCATTTT. As protein: CASSQELGEVNQPQHF.

This chain connects TRBV6-5 to TRBJ2-5; 8 bases are a match to TRBD2. CDR3 length: 15 residues. The germline V gene encodes CDR1 MNHEY and CDR2 SVGAGI. Trimming took 7 bases from V and 7 from J; bases not matched to a gene: 14. CDR3 coding DNA: TGTGCCAGCACCAACAGGGCTAGCGGGCTGGGGACCCAGTACTTC. It codes for CASTNRASGLGTQYF.

CDR3 sequence: CASSLDIKSYGYTF. Written as DNA, the CDR3 is TGTGCCAGCAGCTTAGACATTAAGTCCTATGGCTACACCTTC. This sequence joins TRBV7-8 and TRBJ1-2; no firm D call. The V gene lost 1 base and the J gene lost 4 bases, with 10 bases spanning the gap. The CDR3 covers 14 residues. Germline values: CDR1 SGHVS, CDR2 FQNEAQ.

The J gene is TRBJ1-1, the V gene TRBV5-1; a possible D gene is TRBD1 (5 bases). V lost 0 bases to trimming and J lost 4 bases, with 10 bases between them. CDR1 and CDR2 from the germline V gene are SGHRS and YFSETQ. The length of the CDR3 is 14 residues. CDR3: CASSLAVGGTEAFF. The CDR3 nucleotides are TGCGCCAGCAGCTTGGCGGTCGGGGGCACTGAAGCTTTCTTT.

The chain is built from TRBV19 and TRBJ2-1; 9 bases match TRBD2. Trimming removed 0 bases from V and 8 bases from J; junction bases left unmatched: 8. The CDR3 consists of 16 residues. Germline values: CDR1 LNHDA, CDR2 SQIVND (reference sequence). This chain's CDR3 is CASSIDPASGVHEQFF. The CDR3 DNA sequence: TGTGCCAGTAGTATAGATCCGGCTAGCGGGGTGCATGAGCAGTTCTTC. Combining the CDR3 with reference TRBV19 and TRBJ2-1 gives the whole variable domain DGGITQSPKYLFRKEGQNVTLSCEQNLNHDAMYWYRQDPGQGLRLIYYSQIVNDFQKGDIAEGYSVSREKKESFPLTVTSAQKNPTAFYLCASSIDPASGVHEQFFGPGTRLTVL.